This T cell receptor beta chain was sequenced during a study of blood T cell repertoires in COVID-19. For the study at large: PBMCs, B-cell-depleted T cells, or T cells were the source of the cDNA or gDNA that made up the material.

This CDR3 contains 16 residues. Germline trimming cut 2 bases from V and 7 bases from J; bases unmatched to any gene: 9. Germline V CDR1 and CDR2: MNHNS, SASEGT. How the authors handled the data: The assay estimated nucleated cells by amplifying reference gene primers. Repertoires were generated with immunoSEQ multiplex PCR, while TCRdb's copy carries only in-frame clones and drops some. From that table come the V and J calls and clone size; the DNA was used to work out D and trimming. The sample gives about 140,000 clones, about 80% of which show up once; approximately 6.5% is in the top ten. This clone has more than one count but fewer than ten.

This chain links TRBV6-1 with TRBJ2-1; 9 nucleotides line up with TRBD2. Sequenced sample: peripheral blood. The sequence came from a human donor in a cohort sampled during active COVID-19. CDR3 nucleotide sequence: TGTGCCAGCAGTGAACCAGAGGGGCTAGCGGGAAATGAGCAGTTCTTC. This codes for CASSEPEGLAGNEQFF.